This entry is about one T cell receptor beta chain. Sequenced by immunoSEQ multiplex PCR; TCRdb stores in-frame clones only, minus some. This table holds some 1.4 million clones, roughly 97% found once. This entry belongs to a study of shared clonotypes between healthy human individuals. J was trimmed by 0 bases and V by 1 base; bases with no gene match: 7. This CDR3 has 18 residues. The germline CDR1 and CDR2 sequences are SGHDT and YYEEEE. The source is a man aged 25 to 45 in good health. This rearrangement joins TRBV5-6 to TRBJ2-3, with 11 bases matching TRBD1. Sequences were obtained from naive CD4+ T cells sorted from blood. Subset of the sample: CD45RA+ positively selected. The CDR3 nucleotides are TGTGCCAGCAGCTTGATTGGACAGGGGGCAACTAGCACAGATACGCAGTATTTT. Translation: CASSLIGQGATSTDTQYF.